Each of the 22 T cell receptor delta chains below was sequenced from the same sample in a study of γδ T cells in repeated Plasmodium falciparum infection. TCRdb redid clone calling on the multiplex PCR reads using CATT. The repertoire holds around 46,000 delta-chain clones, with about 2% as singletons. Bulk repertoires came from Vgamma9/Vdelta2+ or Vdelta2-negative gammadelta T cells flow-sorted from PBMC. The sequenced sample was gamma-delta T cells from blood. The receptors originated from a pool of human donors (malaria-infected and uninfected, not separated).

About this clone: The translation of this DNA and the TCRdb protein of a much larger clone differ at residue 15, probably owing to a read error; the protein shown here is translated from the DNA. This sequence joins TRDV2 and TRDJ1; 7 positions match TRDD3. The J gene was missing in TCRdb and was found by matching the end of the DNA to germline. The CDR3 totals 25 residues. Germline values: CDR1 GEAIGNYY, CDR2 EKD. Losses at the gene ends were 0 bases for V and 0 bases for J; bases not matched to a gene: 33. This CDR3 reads CACDTGSLGFWELTAGGPYTDKLIF. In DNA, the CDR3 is TGTGCCTGTGACACCGGGAGCTTAGGGTTTTGGGAACTAACGGCTGGGGGCCCGTACACCGATAAACTCATCTTT.

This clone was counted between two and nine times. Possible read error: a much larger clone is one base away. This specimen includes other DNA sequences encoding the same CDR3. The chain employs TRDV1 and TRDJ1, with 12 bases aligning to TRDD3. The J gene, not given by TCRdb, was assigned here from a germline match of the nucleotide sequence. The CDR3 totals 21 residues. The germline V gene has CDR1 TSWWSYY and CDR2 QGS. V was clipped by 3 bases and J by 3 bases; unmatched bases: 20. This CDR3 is CALGDRQTITGGYRGADKLIF. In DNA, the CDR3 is TGTGCTCTTGGGGACCGACAAACCATAACTGGGGGATACAGGGGAGCCGATAAACTCATCTTT.

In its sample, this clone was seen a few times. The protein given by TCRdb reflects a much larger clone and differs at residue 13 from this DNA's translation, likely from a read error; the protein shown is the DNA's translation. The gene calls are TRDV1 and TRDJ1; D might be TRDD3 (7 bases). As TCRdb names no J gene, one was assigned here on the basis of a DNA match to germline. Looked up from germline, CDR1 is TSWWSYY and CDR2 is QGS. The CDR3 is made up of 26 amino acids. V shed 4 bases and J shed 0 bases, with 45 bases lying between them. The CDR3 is CALGGNYYPWPSLPWGSVWYTDKLIF. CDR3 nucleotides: TGTGCTCTTGGGGGGAACTATTACCCCTGGCCTTCCCTTCCCTGGGGGTCGGTATGGTACACCGATAAACTCATCTTT.

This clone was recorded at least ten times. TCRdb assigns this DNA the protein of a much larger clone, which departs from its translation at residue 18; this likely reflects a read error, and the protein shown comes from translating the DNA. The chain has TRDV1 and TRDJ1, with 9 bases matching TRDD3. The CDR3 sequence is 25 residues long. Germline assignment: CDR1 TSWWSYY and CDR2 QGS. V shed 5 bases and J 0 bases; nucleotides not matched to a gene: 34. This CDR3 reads CALGRRRPFLMLVTGGPVYTDKLIF. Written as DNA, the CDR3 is TGTGCTCTTGGGCGTCGTAGGCCTTTCCTAATGTTGGTTACTGGGGGACCGGTGTACACCGATAAACTCATCTTT.

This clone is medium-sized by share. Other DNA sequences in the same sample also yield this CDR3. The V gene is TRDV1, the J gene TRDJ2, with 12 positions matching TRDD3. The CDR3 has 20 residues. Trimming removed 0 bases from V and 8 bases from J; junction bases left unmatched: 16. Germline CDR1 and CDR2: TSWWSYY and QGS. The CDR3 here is CALGELPFPYWGILEAQLFF. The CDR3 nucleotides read TGTGCTCTTGGGGAACTACCGTTCCCGTACTGGGGGATACTTGAGGCACAACTCTTCTTT.

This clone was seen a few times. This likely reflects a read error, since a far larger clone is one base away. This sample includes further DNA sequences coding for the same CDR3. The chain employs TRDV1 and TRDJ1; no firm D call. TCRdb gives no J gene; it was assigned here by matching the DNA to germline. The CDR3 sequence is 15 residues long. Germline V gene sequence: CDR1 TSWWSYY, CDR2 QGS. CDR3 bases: TGTGCTCTTGGAGAACTAAGGTCTATCACCGATAAACTCATCTTT. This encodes CALGELRSITDKLIF.

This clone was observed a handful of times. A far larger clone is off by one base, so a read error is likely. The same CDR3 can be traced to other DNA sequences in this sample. CDR3 residues: CALGGYRPYWGIQTDKLIF. CDR3 bases: TGTGCACTTGGGGGCTATCGTCCCTACTGGGGGATCCAGACCGATAAACTCATCTTT. V gene TRDV1 combines with J gene TRDJ1; 10 positions agree with TRDD3. The length of the CDR3 is 19 residues. Germline lookup yields CDR1 TSWWSYY and CDR2 QGS.

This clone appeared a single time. Written as DNA, the CDR3 is TGTGCTCTTGGGGGCGGCTTCCCGTACTGGGGGATGACGGCTTTGACAGCACAACTCTTCTTT. Its translation: CALGGGFPYWGMTALTAQLFF. The chain employs TRDV1 and TRDJ2, with 10 nucleotides matching TRDD3. TCRdb supplies no J gene; here it was assigned by aligning the nucleotide sequence to germline. CDR1 is TSWWSYY, CDR2 QGS, per germline. The J segment lost 0 bases and the V segment lost 4 bases, leaving 17 bases of the junction unmatched. The CDR3 is 21 amino acids.

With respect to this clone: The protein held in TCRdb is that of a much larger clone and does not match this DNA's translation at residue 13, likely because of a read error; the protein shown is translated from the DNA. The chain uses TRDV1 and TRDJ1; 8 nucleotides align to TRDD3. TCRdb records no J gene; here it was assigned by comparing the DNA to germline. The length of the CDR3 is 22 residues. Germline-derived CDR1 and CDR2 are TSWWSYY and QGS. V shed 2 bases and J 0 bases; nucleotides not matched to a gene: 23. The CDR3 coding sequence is TGTGCTCTTGGGGAAAGGGCTTCCCCCGGGATACGCGCACGAAGGTACACCGATAAACTCATCTTT. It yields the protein CALGERASPGIRARRYTDKLIF.

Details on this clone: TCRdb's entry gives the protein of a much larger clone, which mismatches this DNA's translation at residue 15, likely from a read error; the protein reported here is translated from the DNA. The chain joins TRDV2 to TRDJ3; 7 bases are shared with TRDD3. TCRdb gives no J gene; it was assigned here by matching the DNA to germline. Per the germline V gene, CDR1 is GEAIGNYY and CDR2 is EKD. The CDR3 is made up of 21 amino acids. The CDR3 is CACDTSMGTGVGPWNTRQMFF. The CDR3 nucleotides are TGTGCCTGTGACACCTCCATGGGCACTGGGGTCGGCCCCTGGAACACCCGACAGATGTTTTTC.

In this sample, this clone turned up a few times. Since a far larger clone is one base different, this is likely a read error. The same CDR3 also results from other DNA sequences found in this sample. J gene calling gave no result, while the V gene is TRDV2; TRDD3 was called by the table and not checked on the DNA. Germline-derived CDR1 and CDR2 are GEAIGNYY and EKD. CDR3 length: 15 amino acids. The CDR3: CACDTVVTRGDKLIF. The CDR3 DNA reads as TGTGCCTGTGACACCGTGGTAACCAGGGGAGATAAGCTCATCTTT.

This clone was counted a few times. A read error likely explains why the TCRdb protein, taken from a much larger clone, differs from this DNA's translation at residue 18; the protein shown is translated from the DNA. The CDR3 DNA sequence: TGTGCTCTTGGGGATCAAAGTCGATACTGGGGGATTCCGTACACCGATAAACCCATCTTT. It translates to CALGDQSRYWGIPYTDKPIF. The V gene is given as TRDV1, and no J gene call is available; the table's D call of TRDD3 was not tested on the DNA. Germline V gene lookup returns CDR1 TSWWSYY and CDR2 QGS. This CDR3 contains 20 residues.

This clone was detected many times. The CDR3 DNA sequence: TGTGCTCTTGGGGAACGACGGGCGGTGGGGGGGATACGTACCGATAAACTCATCTTT. It yields the protein CALGERRAVGGIRTDKLIF. This sequence joins TRDV1 and TRDJ1, with 10 bases fitting TRDD3. TCRdb leaves out the J gene; it was filled in here by matching the DNA to germline. The CDR3 has 19 amino acids. CDR1 TSWWSYY and CDR2 QGS come from the germline V gene. Trimming cost V 1 base and J 2 bases; bases outside gene matches: 13.

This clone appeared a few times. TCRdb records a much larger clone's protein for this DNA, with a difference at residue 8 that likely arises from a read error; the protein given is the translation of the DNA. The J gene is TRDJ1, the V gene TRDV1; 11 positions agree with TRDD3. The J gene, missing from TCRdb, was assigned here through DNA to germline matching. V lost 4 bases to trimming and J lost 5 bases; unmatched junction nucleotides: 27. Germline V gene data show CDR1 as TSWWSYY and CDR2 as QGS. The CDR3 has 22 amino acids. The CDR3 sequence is CALGGLGPPTYWGISGEDKLIF. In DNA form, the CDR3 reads TGTGCTCTTGGGGGTTTAGGACCTCCTACGTACTGGGGGATAAGCGGGGAGGATAAACTCATCTTT.

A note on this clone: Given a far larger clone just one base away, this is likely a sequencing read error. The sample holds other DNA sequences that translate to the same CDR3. The DNA of the CDR3 is TGTGCTCTTGGGGAACTCGGTTATAGTATTACTTTGGGGATCAACCGACTGTACACCGATAAACTCATCTTT. This codes for CALGELGYSITLGINRLYTDKLIF. This chain connects TRDV1 to TRDJ1; D might be TRDD3 (6 bases). Here the J gene was assigned by germline matching of the DNA, as TCRdb has none. The CDR3 runs 24 residues. Trimming took off 0 bases at V and 0 bases at J, with 35 bases between the two ends. Germline assignment: CDR1 TSWWSYY and CDR2 QGS.

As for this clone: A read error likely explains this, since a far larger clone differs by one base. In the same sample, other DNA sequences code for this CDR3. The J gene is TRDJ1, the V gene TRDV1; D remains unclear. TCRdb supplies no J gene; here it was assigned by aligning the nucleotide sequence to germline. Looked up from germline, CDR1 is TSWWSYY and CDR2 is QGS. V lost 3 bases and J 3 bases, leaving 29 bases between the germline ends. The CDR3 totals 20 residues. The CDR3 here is CALGDSILARLGAFPDKLIF. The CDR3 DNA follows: TGTGCTCTTGGGGATTCTATCCTCGCTCGACTAGGTGCATTCCCCGATAAACTCATCTTT.

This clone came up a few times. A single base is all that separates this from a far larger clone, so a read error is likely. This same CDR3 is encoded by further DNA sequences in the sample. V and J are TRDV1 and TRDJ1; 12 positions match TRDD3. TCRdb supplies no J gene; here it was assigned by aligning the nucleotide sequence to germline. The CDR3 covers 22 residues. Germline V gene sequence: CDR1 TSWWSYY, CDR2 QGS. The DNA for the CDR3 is TGTGCCCTTGGGGAACGATCTTCCAAATACTGGGGGATACCGTGGTACACCGATAAACTCATCTTT. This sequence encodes CALGERSSKYWGIPWYTDKLIF.

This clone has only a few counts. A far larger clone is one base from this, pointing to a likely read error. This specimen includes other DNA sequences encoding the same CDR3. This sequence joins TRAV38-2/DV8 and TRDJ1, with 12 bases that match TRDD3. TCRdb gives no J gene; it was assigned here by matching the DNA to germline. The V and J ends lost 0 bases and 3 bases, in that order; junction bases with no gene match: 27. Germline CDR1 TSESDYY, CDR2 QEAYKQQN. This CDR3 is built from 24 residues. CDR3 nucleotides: TGTGCTTATAGGAGCGCGAGACGTTGGGACCCTTTACTGGGGGATACTTGGTCAGCCGATAAACTCATCTTT. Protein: CAYRSARRWDPLLGDTWSADKLIF.

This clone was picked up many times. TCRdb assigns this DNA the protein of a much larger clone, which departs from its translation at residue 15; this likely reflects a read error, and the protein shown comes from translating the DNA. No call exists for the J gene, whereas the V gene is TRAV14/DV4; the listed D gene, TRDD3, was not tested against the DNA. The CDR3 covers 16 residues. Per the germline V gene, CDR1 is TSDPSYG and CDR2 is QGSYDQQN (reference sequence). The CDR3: CAIRRTGGFETDKLTF. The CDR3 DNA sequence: TGTGCAATTCGCCGTACTGGGGGATTCGAAACCGATAAACTCACCTTT.

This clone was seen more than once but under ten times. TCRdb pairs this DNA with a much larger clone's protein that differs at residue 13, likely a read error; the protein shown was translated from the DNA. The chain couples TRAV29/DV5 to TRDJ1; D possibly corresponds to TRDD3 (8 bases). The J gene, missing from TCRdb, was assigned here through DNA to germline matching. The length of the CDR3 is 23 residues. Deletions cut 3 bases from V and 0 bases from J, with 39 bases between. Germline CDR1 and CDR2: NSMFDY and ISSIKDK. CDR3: CAAIFLLGGSGGHRFLYTDKLIF. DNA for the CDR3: TGTGCAGCAATATTCCTACTGGGGGGTTCTGGGGGACACCGATTTTTGTACACCGATAAACTCATCTTT.

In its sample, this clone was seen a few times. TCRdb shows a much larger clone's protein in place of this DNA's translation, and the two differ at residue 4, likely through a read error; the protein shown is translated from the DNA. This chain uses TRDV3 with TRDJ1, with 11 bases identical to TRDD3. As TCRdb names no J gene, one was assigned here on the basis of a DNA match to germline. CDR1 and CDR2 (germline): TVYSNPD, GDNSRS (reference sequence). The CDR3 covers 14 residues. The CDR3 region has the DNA TGTGCTACCCGCCGTGGGGGATACGCGTCTGGACTCATCTTT. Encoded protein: CATRRGGYASGLIF.

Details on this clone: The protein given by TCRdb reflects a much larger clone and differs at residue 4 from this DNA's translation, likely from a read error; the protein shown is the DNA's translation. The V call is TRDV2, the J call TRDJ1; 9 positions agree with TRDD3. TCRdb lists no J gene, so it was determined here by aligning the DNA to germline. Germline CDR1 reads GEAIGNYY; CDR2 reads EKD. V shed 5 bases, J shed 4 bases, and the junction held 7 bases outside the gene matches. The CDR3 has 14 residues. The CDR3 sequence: CACGSLGEGDKLIF. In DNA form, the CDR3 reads TGTGCCTGTGGCTCACTGGGGGAAGGCGATAAACTCATCTTT.